A single sample gave rise to the 21 T cell receptor beta chains below, sequenced in a study of blood T cell repertoires in COVID-19. Clones were read by immunoSEQ multiplex PCR, and TCRdb kept only the in-frame ones, dropping some. Seen here are around 72,000 clones, roughly 87% observed once, and the top ten hold roughly 28%. The source material was peripheral blood. The source is a middle-aged man with acute or convalescent COVID-19.

The V call is TRBV11-2, the J call TRBJ2-7, with D maybe TRBD1 (6 bases). V lost 0 bases and J lost 2, with 8 bases in between. In germline, CDR1 is SGHAT, CDR2 FQNNGV. The CDR3 contains 14 residues. The CDR3, as DNA: TGTGCCAGCAGCTTAGATTCAGGGGCCTACGAGCAGTACTTC. Protein product: CASSLDSGAYEQYF.

This clone came up once. This rearrangement joins TRBV6-6 to TRBJ2-7, with TRBD1 matching over 9 bases. The CDR3 consists of 15 residues. Germline trimming cut 5 bases from V and 0 bases from J; bases unmatched to any gene: 5. Germline-derived CDR1 and CDR2 are MNHNY and SVGAGI (reference sequence). Here the CDR3 reads CASSNPGQGSYEQYF. CDR3 in DNA: TGTGCCAGCAGTAATCCGGGACAGGGCTCCTACGAGCAGTACTTC.

The chain combines TRBV9 with TRBJ2-5; 7 bases agree with TRBD2. CDR3 size: 16 residues. Germline trimming cut 0 bases from V and 1 base from J; bases unmatched to any gene: 6. Germline V CDR1 and CDR2: SGDLS, YYNGEE. The CDR3 DNA reads TGTGCCAGCAGCGTAGTGAGCGGGACCACCCAAGAGACCCAGTACTTC. The encoded protein is CASSVVSGTTQETQYF. Complete variable domain (other parts from reference TRBV9 and TRBJ2-5): DSGVTQTPKHLITATGQRVTLRCSPRSGDLSVYWYQQSLDQGLQFLIQYYNGEERAKGNILERFSAQQFPDLHSELNLSSLELGDSALYFCASSVVSGTTQETQYFGPGTRLLVL.

This sequence joins TRBV6-5 and TRBJ1-1, with a possible D match to TRBD1 (5 bases). The CDR3 consists of 14 residues. Germline V gene sequence: CDR1 MNHEY, CDR2 SVGAGI. Between the trimmed V and J ends, which lost 5 bases and 1 base, there was a span of 11 bases. The DNA for the CDR3 is TGTGCCAGCAGTACCCCAGGGAAGAACACTGAAGCTTTCTTT. Protein sequence: CASSTPGKNTEAFF.

The V gene is TRBV5-1, the J gene TRBJ1-2; 12 bases fit TRBD1. Germline V gives CDR1 SGHRS, CDR2 YFSETQ. The CDR3 is 17 residues long. J lost 4 bases, V lost 3 bases, and 10 bases had no gene match. CDR3 sequence (DNA): TGCGCCAGCAGCTCCCGGGACAGGGGGCGAATGAGCTATGGCTACACCTTC. Its protein product is CASSSRDRGRMSYGYTF.

The chain combines TRBV19 with TRBJ1-2; TRBD1 is a possible D gene (5 bases). The V end was cut by 7 bases, the J end by 2 bases, with 17 bases between. Germline V gene data show CDR1 as LNHDA and CDR2 as SQIVND (reference sequence). The CDR3 sequence is 15 residues long. The CDR3 reads CASTGGTGRNYGYTF. The CDR3 DNA reads as TGTGCCAGTACGGGCGGGACCGGAAGAAACTATGGCTACACCTTC.

The chain is built from TRBV19 and TRBJ1-6, with D perhaps TRBD1 (6 bases). V was pared by 5 bases and J by 10 bases, with 21 bases between. This CDR3 is built from 16 residues. Germline V gene data show CDR1 as LNHDA and CDR2 as SQIVND (reference sequence). In nucleotides, the CDR3 is TGTGCCAGTAGTCGGCTAGTGGGGGGGCTCAACTCACCCCTCCACTTT. Its translation is CASSRLVGGLNSPLHF.

The chain carries TRBV6-6 and TRBJ2-1, with D possibly being TRBD1 (6 bases). The CDR3 spans 13 residues. V was trimmed by 6 bases and J by 9 bases, leaving 15 bases between them. Per germline, CDR1 MNHNY and CDR2 SVGAGI (reference sequence). Written as DNA, the CDR3 is TGTGCCAGCAGGGACAGAAAGGACGGTGAGCAGTTCTTC. Protein product: CASRDRKDGEQFF.

The J gene is TRBJ2-2, the V gene TRBV6-4, with TRBD2 as a possible D gene (6 bases). Germline lookup yields CDR1 MRHNA and CDR2 SNTAGT. V lost 7 bases, J lost 3 bases, and 15 bases lay in between. CDR3 length: 15 amino acids. The CDR3 loop is CASMEGLEDTGELFF. CDR3 DNA sequence: TGTGCCAGCATGGAGGGGTTGGAAGACACCGGGGAGCTGTTTTTT.

J is TRBJ1-1 and V is TRBV4-2; 9 positions agree with TRBD1. Trimming took 0 bases from V and 3 from J; bases not matched to a gene: 11. Germline V gene data show CDR1 as LGHNA and CDR2 as YNFKEQ. CDR3 size: 18 residues. The CDR3 sequence is CASSQESVTGGVDTEAFF. CDR3 nucleotides: TGTGCCAGCAGCCAAGAAAGTGTTACAGGGGGCGTGGACACTGAAGCTTTCTTT.

This clone showed up just once. The V call is TRBV7-3, the J call TRBJ2-3; D is uncertain. This CDR3 contains 13 residues. Trimming left V 2 bases short and J 5 bases short, with 8 bases between. Germline assignment: CDR1 SGHTA and CDR2 FQGTGA. Here the CDR3 DNA reads TGTGCCAGCAGCTTATACCGGGTAGATACGCAGTATTTT. It yields the protein CASSLYRVDTQYF.

The CDR3 region has the DNA TGCGCCAGCAGCTTATGGACAGGGGGACCGGGCACAGATACGCAGTATTTT. Translating it yields CASSLWTGGPGTDTQYF. The V call is TRBV5-1, the J call TRBJ2-3; 10 nucleotides line up with TRBD1. After removal of 2 bases from V and 1 base from J, the junction contained 7 bases not matched to a gene. This CDR3 has 17 amino acids. Germline V lookup: CDR1 SGHRS, CDR2 YFSETQ. Looking up the rest from reference TRBV5-1 and TRBJ2-3 gives the full variable domain: KAGVTQTPRYLIKTRGQQVTLSCSPISGHRSVSWYQQTPGQGLQFLFEYFSETQRNKGNFPGRFSGRQFSNSRSEMNVSTLELGDSALYLCASSLWTGGPGTDTQYFGPGTRLTVL.

The gene calls are TRBV7-9 and TRBJ2-1, with D unclear. This CDR3 spans 13 amino acids. Trimming cost V 5 bases and J 4 bases, with 9 bases left between them. Germline-derived CDR1 and CDR2 are SEHNR and FQNEAQ (reference sequence). CDR3 residues: CASSTPPYNEQFF. DNA of the CDR3: TGTGCCAGCAGCACTCCTCCGTACAATGAGCAGTTCTTC.

The chain joins TRBV5-4 to TRBJ2-5; D possibly corresponds to TRBD2 (5 bases). The CDR3 has 13 amino acids. Per germline, CDR1 SGHNT and CDR2 YYREEE (reference sequence). Deletions cut 4 bases from V and 2 bases from J, with 9 bases between. For the CDR3, the DNA is TGTGCCAGCAGCCCCAGCGGACAAGAGACCCAGTACTTC. This gives the protein CASSPSGQETQYF. The full variable domain, with the rest looked up from reference TRBV5-4 and TRBJ2-5, is ETGVTQSPTHLIKTRGQQVTLRCSSQSGHNTVSWYQQALGQGPQFIFQYYREEENGRGNFPPRFSGLQFPNYSSELNVNALELDDSALYLCASSPSGQETQYFGPGTRLLVL.

This CDR3 reads CASSLTGVAFDNYGYTF. The CDR3 nucleotides read TGCGCCAGCAGCCTTACAGGGGTCGCCTTCGATAACTATGGCTACACCTTC. The chain joins TRBV5-1 to TRBJ1-2; TRBD1 aligns across 7 bases. Looked up from germline, CDR1 is SGHRS and CDR2 is YFSETQ. V was pared by 4 bases and J by 1 base, with 13 bases of the junction left unmatched. CDR3 length: 17 amino acids.

The V and J genes are TRBV3-1 (or the pseudogene TRBV3-2) and TRBJ2-4; the D gene is possibly TRBD1 (5 bases). Germline-derived CDR1 and CDR2 are LGHDT and YNNKEL (reference sequence). The CDR3 sequence is 14 residues long. Trimming stripped 3 bases from V and 7 bases from J, with 13 bases between. The CDR3 sequence is CASSQRQGWNIQYF. The CDR3, as DNA: TGTGCCAGCAGCCAGAGGCAGGGATGGAACATTCAGTACTTC.

This sequence joins TRBV5-1 and TRBJ2-1, with 8 nucleotides matching TRBD1. The CDR3 totals 14 residues. The germline V gene encodes CDR1 SGHRS and CDR2 YFSETQ. The V segment lost 3 bases and the J segment 7 bases; nucleotides outside the gene matches: 6. CDR3 protein: CASSSGQDRNEQFF. The CDR3 region has the DNA TGCGCCAGCAGCTCGGGACAGGATAGAAATGAGCAGTTCTTC. The full variable domain, rest sourced from reference TRBV5-1 and TRBJ2-1, is KAGVTQTPRYLIKTRGQQVTLSCSPISGHRSVSWYQQTPGQGLQFLFEYFSETQRNKGNFPGRFSGRQFSNSRSEMNVSTLELGDSALYLCASSSGQDRNEQFFGPGTRLTVL.

This chain joins TRBV7-6 and TRBJ2-5, with TRBD2 as a possible D gene (6 bases). The CDR3 is 14 residues long. In germline, CDR1 is SGHVS, CDR2 FNYEAQ. The ends were cut back, 1 base at V and 3 bases at J, with 9 bases in the middle. CDR3 DNA: TGTGCCAGCAGCTTAGTAGCGGCGGAAGAGACCCAGTACTTC. Its protein product is CASSLVAAEETQYF.

The rearrangement joins TRBV12-3 or TRBV12-4 to TRBJ1-1, with a possible D match to TRBD1 (5 bases). Trimming took off 4 bases at V and 7 bases at J, with 7 bases between the two ends. The CDR3 runs 11 residues. This CDR3 reads CASSSRVEAFF. In DNA form, the CDR3 reads TGTGCCAGCAGTTCCAGGGTTGAAGCTTTCTTT.

V usage is TRBV18 and J usage is TRBJ2-5, with 12 bases lining up with TRBD2. V shed 1 base, J shed 2 bases, and the junction held 8 bases outside the gene matches. The CDR3 contains 18 residues. Per the germline V gene, CDR1 is KGHSH and CDR2 is LQKENI. Here the CDR3 reads CASSPRGLAGPTQETQYF. DNA for the CDR3: TGTGCCAGCTCACCACGGGGACTAGCGGGCCCAACACAAGAGACCCAGTACTTC. The variable domain in full, completed from reference TRBV18 and TRBJ2-5, reads NAGVMQNPRHLVRRRGQEARLRCSPMKGHSHVYWYRQLPEEGLKFMVYLQKENIIDESGMPKERFSAEFPKEGPSILRIQQVVRGDSAAYFCASSPRGLAGPTQETQYFGPGTRLLVL.

The chain couples TRBV5-1 to TRBJ2-1, with D maybe TRBD1 (5 bases). Germline V gene lookup returns CDR1 SGHRS and CDR2 YFSETQ. The CDR3 covers 14 residues. V was clipped by 3 bases and J by 7 bases, with 14 bases between them. CDR3 bases: TGCGCCAGCAGCTCGTCAGGGATTCTAAATGAGCAGTTCTTC. Amino acid sequence: CASSSSGILNEQFF.